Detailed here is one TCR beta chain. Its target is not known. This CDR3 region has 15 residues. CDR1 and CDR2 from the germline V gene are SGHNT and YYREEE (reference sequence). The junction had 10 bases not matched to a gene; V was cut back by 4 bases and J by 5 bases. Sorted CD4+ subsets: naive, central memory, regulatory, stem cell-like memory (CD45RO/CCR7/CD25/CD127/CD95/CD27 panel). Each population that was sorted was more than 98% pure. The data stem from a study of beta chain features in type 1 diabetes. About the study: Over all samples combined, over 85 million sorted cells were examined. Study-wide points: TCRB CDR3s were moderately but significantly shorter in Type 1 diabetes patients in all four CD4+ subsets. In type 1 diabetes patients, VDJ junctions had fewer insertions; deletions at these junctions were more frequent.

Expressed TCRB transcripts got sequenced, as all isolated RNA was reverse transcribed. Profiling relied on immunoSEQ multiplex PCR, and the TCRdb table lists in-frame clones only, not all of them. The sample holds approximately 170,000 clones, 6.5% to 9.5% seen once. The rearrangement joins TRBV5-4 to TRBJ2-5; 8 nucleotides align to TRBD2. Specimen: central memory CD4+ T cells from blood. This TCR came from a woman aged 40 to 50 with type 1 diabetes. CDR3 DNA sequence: TGTGCCAGCAGCCGTAGCGGGGTAGGTGAGGAGACCCAGTACTTC. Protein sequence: CASSRSGVGEETQYF.